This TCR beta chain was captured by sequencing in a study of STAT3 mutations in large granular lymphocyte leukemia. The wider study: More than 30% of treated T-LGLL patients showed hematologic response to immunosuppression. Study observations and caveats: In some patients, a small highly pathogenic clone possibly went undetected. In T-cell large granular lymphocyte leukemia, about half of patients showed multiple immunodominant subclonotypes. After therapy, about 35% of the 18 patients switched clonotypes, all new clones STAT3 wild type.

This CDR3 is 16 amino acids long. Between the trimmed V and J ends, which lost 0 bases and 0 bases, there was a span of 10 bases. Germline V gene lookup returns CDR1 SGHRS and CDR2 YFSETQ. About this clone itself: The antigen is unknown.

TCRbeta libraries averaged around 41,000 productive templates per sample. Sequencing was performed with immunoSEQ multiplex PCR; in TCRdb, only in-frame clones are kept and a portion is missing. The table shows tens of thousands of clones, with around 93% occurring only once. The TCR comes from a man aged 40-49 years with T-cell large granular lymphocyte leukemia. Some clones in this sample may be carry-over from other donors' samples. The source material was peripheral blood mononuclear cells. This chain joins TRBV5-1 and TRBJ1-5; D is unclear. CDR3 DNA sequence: TGCGCCAGCAGCTTGGAGCCATCCGATAGCAATCAGCCCCAGCATTTT. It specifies CASSLEPSDSNQPQHF.